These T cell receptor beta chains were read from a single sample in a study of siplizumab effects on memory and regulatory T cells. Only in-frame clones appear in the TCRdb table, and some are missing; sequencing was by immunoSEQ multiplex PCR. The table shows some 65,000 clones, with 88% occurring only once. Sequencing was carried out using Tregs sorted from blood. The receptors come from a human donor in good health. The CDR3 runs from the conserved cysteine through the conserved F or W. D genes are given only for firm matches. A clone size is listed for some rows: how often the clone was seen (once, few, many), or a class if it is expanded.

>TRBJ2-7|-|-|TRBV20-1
CSARGAAEQYF
TGCAGTGCTAGAGGGGCGGCTGAGCAGTACTTC
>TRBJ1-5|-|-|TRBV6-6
CASSYGVYDSNQPQHF
TGTGCCAGCAGTTACGGAGTTTACGATAGCAATCAGCCCCAGCATTTT
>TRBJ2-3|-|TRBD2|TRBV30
CAWSVGASGHTDTQYF
TGTGCCTGGAGTGTAGGTGCTAGCGGACACACAGATACGCAGTATTTT
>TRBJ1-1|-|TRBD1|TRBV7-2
CASSPRGPNTEAFF
TGTGCCAGCAGCCCTAGGGGGCCGAACACTGAAGCTTTCTTT
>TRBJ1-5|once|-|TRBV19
CATQLGGSVPQHF
TGTGCCACCCAATTAGGGGGTTCCGTTCCCCAGCATTTT
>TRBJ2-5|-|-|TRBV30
CAWSVRGQETQYF
TGTGCCTGGAGTGTACGTGGACAAGAGACCCAGTACTTC
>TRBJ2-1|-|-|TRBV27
CASSQRGVEQFF
TGTGCCAGCAGCCAACGCGGAGTTGAGCAGTTCTTC
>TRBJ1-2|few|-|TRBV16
CASSQIQGYGYTF
TGTGCCAGCAGCCAAATCCAGGGATATGGCTACACCTTC
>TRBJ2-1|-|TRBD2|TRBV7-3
CASSPTSGSYNEQFF
TGTGCCAGCAGCCCGACTAGCGGCTCCTACAATGAGCAGTTCTTC
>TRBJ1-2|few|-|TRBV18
CASSPGGSYGYTF
TGTGCCAGCTCTCCGGGCGGGAGCTATGGCTACACCTTC
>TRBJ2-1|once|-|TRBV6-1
CASSEEVGNEQFF
TGTGCCAGCAGTGAAGAGGTCGGTAATGAGCAGTTCTTC
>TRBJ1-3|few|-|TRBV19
CASKWGDSGNTIYF
TGTGCCAGTAAATGGGGAGATTCTGGAAACACCATATATTTT
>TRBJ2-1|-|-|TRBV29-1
CSVYDARQQWGQFF
TGCAGCGTTTACGACGCCCGGCAACAATGGGGGCAGTTCTTC
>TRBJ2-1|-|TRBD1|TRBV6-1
CASRRQGLNEQFF
TGTGCCAGCAGAAGACAGGGGCTCAATGAGCAGTTCTTC
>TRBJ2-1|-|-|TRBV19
CASSRGSLAVGEQFF
TGTGCCAGTAGCAGGGGGAGTCTAGCGGTGGGTGAGCAGTTCTTC
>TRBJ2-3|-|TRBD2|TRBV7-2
CASSSSGPSTDTQYF
TGTGCCAGCAGCTCTAGCGGACCTAGCACAGATACGCAGTATTTT
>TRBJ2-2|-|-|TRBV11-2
CASSLRANTGELFF
TGTGCCAGCAGCTTACGGGCGAACACCGGGGAGCTGTTTTTT
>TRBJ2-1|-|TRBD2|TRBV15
CATSRVIAGPGEQFF
TGTGCCACCAGCAGAGTCATAGCGGGGCCGGGTGAGCAGTTCTTC
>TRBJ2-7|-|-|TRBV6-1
CASSVGSYEQYF
TGTGCCAGCAGTGTCGGCTCCTACGAGCAGTACTTC
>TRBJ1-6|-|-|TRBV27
CASSLGGYNSPLHF
TGTGCCAGCAGTTTGGGGGGCTATAATTCACCCCTCCACTTT
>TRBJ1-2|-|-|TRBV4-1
CASSPPGQVEGYTF
TGCGCCAGCAGCCCCCCAGGGCAAGTTGAAGGCTACACCTTC
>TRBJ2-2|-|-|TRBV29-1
CSVRISGGGTGELFF
TGCAGCGTTCGGATTAGCGGTGGAGGGACCGGGGAGCTGTTTTTT
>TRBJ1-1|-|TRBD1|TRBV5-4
CASSLGGTVNTEAFF
TGTGCCAGCAGCTTGGGGGGGACAGTCAACACTGAAGCTTTCTTT
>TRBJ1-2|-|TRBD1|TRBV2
CASTSGRGLPTF
TGTGCCAGCACGTCGGGCAGGGGGCTCCCCACCTTC
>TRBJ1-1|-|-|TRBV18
CASSLRGPPDTEAFF
TGTGCCAGCTCCCTACGGGGGCCCCCGGACACTGAAGCTTTCTTT
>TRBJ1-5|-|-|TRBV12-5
CASALSRGNQPQHF
TGTGCTAGTGCCCTCTCTAGGGGGAATCAGCCCCAGCATTTT
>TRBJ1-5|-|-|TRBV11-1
CASSLTGGASQPQHF
TGTGCCAGCAGCTTAACGGGGGGGGCGAGCCAGCCCCAGCATTTT
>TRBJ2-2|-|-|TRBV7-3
CASSLNRGINTGELFF
TGTGCCAGCAGCTTAAATCGGGGGATAAACACCGGGGAGCTGTTTTTT
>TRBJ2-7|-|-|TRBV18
CASSPSAGGLVYEQYF
TGTGCCAGCTCACCGTCGGCTGGGGGGCTAGTGTACGAGCAGTACTTC
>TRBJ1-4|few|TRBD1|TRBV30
CAWRTGANEKLFF
TGTGCCTGGAGGACAGGGGCTAATGAAAAACTGTTTTTT
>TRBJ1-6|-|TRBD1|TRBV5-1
CASSVAQGDNSPLHF
TGCGCCAGCAGCGTAGCCCAGGGGGATAATTCACCCCTCCACTTT
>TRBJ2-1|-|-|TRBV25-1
CASSDASSYNEQFF
TGTGCCAGCAGTGACGCCAGCTCCTACAATGAGCAGTTCTTC
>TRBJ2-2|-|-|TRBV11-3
CASSLSWGGAGELFF
TGTGCCAGCAGCTTATCCTGGGGGGGCGCCGGGGAGCTGTTTTTT
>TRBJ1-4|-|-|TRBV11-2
CASSLATNEKLFF
TGTGCCAGCAGCTTAGCAACTAATGAAAAACTGTTTTTT
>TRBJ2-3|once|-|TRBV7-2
CASSFGGGTDTQYF
TGTGCCAGCAGCTTCGGGGGAGGCACAGATACGCAGTATTTT
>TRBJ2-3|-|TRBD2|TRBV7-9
CASSFPPAGGPDTQYF
TGTGCCAGCAGCTTTCCCCCGGCGGGAGGCCCCGATACGCAGTATTTT
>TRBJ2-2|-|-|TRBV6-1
CASPSRENTGELFF
TGTGCCAGCCCGTCGAGAGAGAACACCGGGGAGCTGTTTTTT
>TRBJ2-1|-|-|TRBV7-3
CASSLFAGSYNEQFF
TGTGCCAGCAGCTTATTTGCGGGAAGCTACAATGAGCAGTTCTTC
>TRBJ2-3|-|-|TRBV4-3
CASSAREGGFSDTQYF
TGCGCCAGCAGCGCGAGGGAAGGGGGTTTCTCAGATACGCAGTATTTT